Listed below are T cell receptor beta chains from one sample, sequenced in a study of OX40 agonist ivuxolimab in advanced cancers. Method: immunoSEQ multiplex PCR; TCRdb's copy keeps in-frame clones and lacks some. Among tens of thousands of clones listed, 70% to 90% were seen once. The sample in question was CD4+ or CD8+ T cells sorted from blood, obtained in a trial of the OX40 agonist ivuxolimab. These receptors all stem from an adult with an advanced solid tumor such as melanoma, head and neck, liver or kidney cancer. Both conserved end residues are trimmed from each CDR3. Clone size is not always given. Where it is, it says once, few, many or a class for expanded clones.

j_call v_call clone_size cdr3_aa
TRBJ2-3 TRBV28 NA ASSSWEGQGDTQY
TRBJ2-3 TRBV2 NA ARTSEFTDTQY
TRBJ1-5 TRBV9 NA ASSVGPGGVQPQH
NA TRBV9 NA ASSVGGASSYEQY
TRBJ1-4 TRBV19 few ASSIFGDEKLF
TRBJ2-5 TRBV18 NA ASSPGEKETQY
TRBJ1-1 TRBV11-3 NA ASSPGGGATEAF
TRBJ1-1 TRBV5-1 once ASSLAGQGRETEAF
TRBJ1-2 TRBV5-1 NA ASSVTSFYGYT
TRBJ1-6 TRBV6-1 NA ASRREGGHNSPLH
TRBJ1-2 TRBV11-2 NA ASSPQGSGYT
TRBJ1-3 TRBV11-2 NA ASSLPLGNTIY
TRBJ2-1 TRBV18 once ASSPRINEQF
TRBJ2-1 TRBV7-2 NA ASSPLSRYEQF
TRBJ1-1 TRBV10-1 once ASSRGGFRTEAF
TRBJ2-7 TRBV5-4 NA ASAGSSYEQY
TRBJ1-4 TRBV29-1 NA SASRSNEKLF
NA TRBV6-1 NA ASSARPSSYEQY
TRBJ1-3 TRBV6-5 NA ASTARRGHGNTIY
TRBJ1-2 TRBV28 few ASSLDGNYGYT
TRBJ2-2 TRBV19 once ASGGYLTGELF
TRBJ2-3 TRBV6-6 NA ASAVGGDTQY
TRBJ1-5 TRBV5-1 NA ASSPGDPGGDQPQH
TRBJ1-2 TRBV5-6 NA ASSLAAYGYT
TRBJ2-3 TRBV29-1 few SAMGQGMTDTQY
TRBJ2-7 TRBV7-9 NA ASSSLAGVSEQY